A selection of T cell receptor beta chains follows, all from one sample in a study of blood T cell repertoires in COVID-19. Method: immunoSEQ multiplex PCR; TCRdb's copy keeps in-frame clones and lacks some. The sample lists some 46,000 clones, 75% to 90% seen once, with over 7% in the top ten. Material for sequencing was peripheral blood. Receptors were obtained from a man aged 55 to 70 with active COVID-19. Each CDR3 is given with its conserved first and last residue. The D gene is left open where the match is weak. Not every row has a clone size; where given, it reads once, few, many or a size class.

D gene	J gene	V gene	clone size	CDR3 DNA	CDR3 protein
TRBD2	TRBJ2-3	TRBV29-1	NA	TGCAGCGTTGAAGAGCTAGCGGGGGGGCCAGATACGCAGTATTTT	CSVEELAGGPDTQYF
TRBD2	TRBJ2-1	TRBV4-3	NA	TGCGCCAGCAGCCCCGAGCGGGGGTGGGATGAGCAGTTCTTC	CASSPERGWDEQFF
TRBD1	TRBJ2-3	TRBV25-1	NA	TGTGCCAGCAGTGACAGGGGGCAAACGGATACGCAGTATTTT	CASSDRGQTDTQYF
NA	TRBJ1-4	TRBV23-1	NA	TGCGCCAGCACGGGGGGCGGCGAAAAACTGTTTTTT	CASTGGGEKLFF
NA	TRBJ2-7	TRBV28	NA	TGTGCCAGCAGTTTAGGAGGTCCCTACGAGCAGTACTTC	CASSLGGPYEQYF
NA	TRBJ2-3	TRBV9	NA	TGTGCCAGCAGCGTCGGGGGGCTGGCAGATACGCAGTATTTT	CASSVGGLADTQYF
NA	TRBJ1-6	TRBV30	NA	TGTGGTTGGGTAGGGAAGGGGTTTAATTCACCCCTCCACTTT	CGWVGKGFNSPLHF
NA	TRBJ2-1	TRBV11-3	NA	TGTGCCAGCAGCCCACGCCTTAGCTCCTACAATGAGCAGTTCTTC	CASSPRLSSYNEQFF
TRBD2	TRBJ2-7	TRBV7-3	NA	TGTGCCAGCAGCCTCGGGGGGTCCGCCTACGAGCAGTACTTC	CASSLGGSAYEQYF
TRBD1	TRBJ2-2	TRBV2	NA	TGTGCCAGCAGTGTAACAGGGGTAAACACCGGGGAGCTGTTTTTT	CASSVTGVNTGELFF
TRBD2	TRBJ2-6	TRBV28	NA	TGTGCCAGCAGTTTACTACTAGCGGGAGGTTCTGGGGCCAACGTCCTGACTTTC	CASSLLLAGGSGANVLTF
TRBD1	TRBJ1-1	TRBV7-9	NA	TGTGCCAGCAGAGATGGGAACAGGGGCGCTGAAGCTTTCTTT	CASRDGNRGAEAFF
TRBD1	TRBJ1-6	TRBV2	NA	TGTGCCAGCACCGATATGAGACAGGGCAATTCACCCCTCCACTTT	CASTDMRQGNSPLHF
TRBD1	TRBJ1-1	TRBV30	NA	TGTGCCTGGAGTGCGACGACAGGGACTGAAGCTTTCTTT	CAWSATTGTEAFF
NA	TRBJ2-7	TRBV30	NA	TGTGCCTGGAGTGGTCAGGGAAACCACGAGCAGTACTTC	CAWSGQGNHEQYF
NA	TRBJ2-5	TRBV12-3/TRBV12-4	few	TGTGCCAGCAGTTTTGCGGGGTCAGAGACCCAGTACTTC	CASSFAGSETQYF